The rows below give T cell receptor beta chains drawn from one sample of a study of blood T cell repertoires in COVID-19. TCRdb keeps only in-frame clones here, not all; method: immunoSEQ multiplex PCR. The data contain some 110,000 clones, 85% to 90% of them singletons. Sequencing was done on a sample of peripheral blood. The receptors were gathered from a human donor in a cohort sampled during active COVID-19. CDR3s leave out the opening cysteine and the closing phenylalanine or tryptophan.

j_gene,v_gene,CDR3aa
TRBJ2-2,TRBV18,ASSQGQTITGELF
TRBJ2-7,TRBV3-1/TRBV3-2,ASRHGSYEQY
TRBJ1-6,TRBV27,ASRIGGDSPLH
TRBJ2-7,TRBV28,ASSFPNFGSYEQY
TRBJ2-7,TRBV5-4,ASSLPLRDEQY
TRBJ2-3,TRBV7-6,ASSSGGVVAVSTDTQY
TRBJ1-5,TRBV21-1,ASSKGDGEGPRGSNQPQH
TRBJ1-2,TRBV7-2,ASSPTGGGYGYT
TRBJ2-6,TRBV28,ASSSTGNQANVLT
TRBJ2-5,TRBV28,ASSLGQGLEETQY
TRBJ2-7,TRBV2,ASSYRGQGAYEQY
TRBJ1-1,TRBV20-1,SASQDTPF
TRBJ1-5,TRBV19,ASSIQSGSQPQH
TRBJ1-1,TRBV5-1,ASSSLQGRNTEAF
TRBJ2-7,TRBV25-1,ASSSRGRYEQY
TRBJ1-2,TRBV6-2/TRBV6-3,ASSAPGQSVYGYT
TRBJ1-5,TRBV28,ASLSGGGHQPQH
TRBJ2-7,TRBV7-8,ASSLTSSYEQY
TRBJ2-1,TRBV5-4,ASSLEAGADLYNEQF
TRBJ1-1,TRBV10-3,AISEDRKGAF
TRBJ2-1,TRBV15,ATSRDLRGGL
TRBJ2-7,TRBV2,ASAVRGGTGTGVGEQY
TRBJ1-5,TRBV7-2,ASSLQGNQPQH
TRBJ1-1,TRBV4-1,ASSHKEAGTSRWI
TRBJ1-4,TRBV5-1,ASSLGPGEKLF
TRBJ1-4,TRBV4-3,ASSHHGEGKLF
TRBJ1-2,TRBV19,ASRDLAIVDRGYGYT
TRBJ1-1,TRBV28,ASRPSGGPEEAF
TRBJ2-3,TRBV2,ASSFGLAATDTQY
TRBJ1-2,TRBV7-8,ASSTNRYHNYGYT